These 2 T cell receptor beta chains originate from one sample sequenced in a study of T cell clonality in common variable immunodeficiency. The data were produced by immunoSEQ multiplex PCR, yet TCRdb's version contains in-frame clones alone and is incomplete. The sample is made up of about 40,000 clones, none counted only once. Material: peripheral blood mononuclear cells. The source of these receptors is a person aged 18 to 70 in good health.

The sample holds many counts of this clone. CDR3 residues: CASSSGLNNEQFF. CDR3 DNA (partial): TGTGCCAGCAGCTCGGGACTAAACAATGAG. V and J are TRBV7-3 and TRBJ2-1, with 7 bases fitting TRBD2. With the read ending 3 residues before the CDR3 end, the germline J gene is used to fill in that end. V shed 4 bases, J shed 5 bases, and the junction held 2 bases outside the gene matches. This CDR3 has 13 amino acids. Looked up from germline, CDR1 is SGHTA and CDR2 is FQGTGA.

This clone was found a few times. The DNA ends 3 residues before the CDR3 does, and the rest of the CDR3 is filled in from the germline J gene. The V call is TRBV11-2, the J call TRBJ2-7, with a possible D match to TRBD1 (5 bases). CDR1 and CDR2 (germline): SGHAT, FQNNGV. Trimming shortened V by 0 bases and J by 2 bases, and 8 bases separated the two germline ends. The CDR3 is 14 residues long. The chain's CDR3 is CASSLEAGPYEQYF. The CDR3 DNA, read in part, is TGTGCCAGCAGCTTAGAGGCAGGGCCCTACGAG.